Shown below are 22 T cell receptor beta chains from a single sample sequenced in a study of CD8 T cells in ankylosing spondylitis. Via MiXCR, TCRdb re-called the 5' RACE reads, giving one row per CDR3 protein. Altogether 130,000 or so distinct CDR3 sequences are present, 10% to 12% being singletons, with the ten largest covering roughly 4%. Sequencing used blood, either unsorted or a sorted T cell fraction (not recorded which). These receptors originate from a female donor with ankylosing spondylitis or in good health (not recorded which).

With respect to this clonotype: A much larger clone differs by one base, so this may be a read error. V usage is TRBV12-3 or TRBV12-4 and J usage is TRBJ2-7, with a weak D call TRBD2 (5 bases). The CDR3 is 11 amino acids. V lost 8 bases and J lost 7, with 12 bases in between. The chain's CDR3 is CASAAGIEQYF. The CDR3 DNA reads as TGTGCCAGCGCGGCCGGGATAGAGCAGTACTTC.

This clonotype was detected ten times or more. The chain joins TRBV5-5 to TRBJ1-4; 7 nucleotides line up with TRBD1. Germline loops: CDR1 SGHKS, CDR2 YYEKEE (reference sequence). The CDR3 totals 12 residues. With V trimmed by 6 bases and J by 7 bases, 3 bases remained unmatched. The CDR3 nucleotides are TGTGCCAGCACACGGGACAGTGAAAAACTGTTTTTT. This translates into CASTRDSEKLFF.

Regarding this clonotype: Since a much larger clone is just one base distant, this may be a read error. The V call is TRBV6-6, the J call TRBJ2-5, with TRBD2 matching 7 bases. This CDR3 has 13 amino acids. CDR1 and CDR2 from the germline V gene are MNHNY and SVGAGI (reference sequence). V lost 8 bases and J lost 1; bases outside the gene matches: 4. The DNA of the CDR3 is TGTGCCAGCCGGCTAGCGGCCCAAGAGACCCAGTACTTC. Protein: CASRLAAQETQYF.

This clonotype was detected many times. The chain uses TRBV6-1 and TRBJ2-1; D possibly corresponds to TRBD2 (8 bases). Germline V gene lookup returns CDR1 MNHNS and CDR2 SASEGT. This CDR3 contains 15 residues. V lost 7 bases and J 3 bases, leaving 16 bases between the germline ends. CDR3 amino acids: CASNRGAGDYNEQFF. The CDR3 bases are TGTGCCAGCAACAGGGGAGCGGGGGACTACAATGAGCAGTTCTTC.

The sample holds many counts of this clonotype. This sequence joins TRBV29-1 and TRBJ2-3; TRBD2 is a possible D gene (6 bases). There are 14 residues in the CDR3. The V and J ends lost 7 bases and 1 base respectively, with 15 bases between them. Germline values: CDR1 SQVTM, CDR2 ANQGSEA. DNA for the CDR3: TGCAGCGGGGGATTGGGCGGGGGCACAGATACGCAGTATTTT. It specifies CSGGLGGGTDTQYF.

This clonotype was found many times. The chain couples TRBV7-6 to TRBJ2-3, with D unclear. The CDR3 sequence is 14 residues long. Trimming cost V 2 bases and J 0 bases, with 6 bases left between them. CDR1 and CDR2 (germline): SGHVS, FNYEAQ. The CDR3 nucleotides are TGTGCCAGCAGCTTATCAGAGAGCACAGATACGCAGTATTTT. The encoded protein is CASSLSESTDTQYF. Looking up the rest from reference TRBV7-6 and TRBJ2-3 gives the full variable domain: GAGVSQSPRYKVTKRGQDVALRCDPISGHVSLYWYRQALGQGPEFLTYFNYEAQQDKSGLPNDRFSAERPEGSISTLTIQRTEQRDSAMYRCASSLSESTDTQYFGPGTRLTVL.

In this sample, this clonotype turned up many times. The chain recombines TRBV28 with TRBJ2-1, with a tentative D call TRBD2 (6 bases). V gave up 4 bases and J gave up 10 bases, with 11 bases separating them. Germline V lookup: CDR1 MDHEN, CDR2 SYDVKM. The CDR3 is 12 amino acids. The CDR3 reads CASSSNGGEQFF. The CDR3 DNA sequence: TGTGCCAGCAGTTCCAACGGGGGAGAGCAGTTCTTC. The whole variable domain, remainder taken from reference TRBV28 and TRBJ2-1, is DVKVTQSSRYLVKRTGEKVFLECVQDMDHENMFWYRQDPGLGLRLIYFSYDVKMKEKGDIPEGYSVSREKKERFSLILESASTNQTSMYLCASSSNGGEQFFGPGTRLTVL.

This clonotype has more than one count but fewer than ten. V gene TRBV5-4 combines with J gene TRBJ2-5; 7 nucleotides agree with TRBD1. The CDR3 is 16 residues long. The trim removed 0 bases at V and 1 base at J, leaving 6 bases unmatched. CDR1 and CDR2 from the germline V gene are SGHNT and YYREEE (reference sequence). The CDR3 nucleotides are TGTGCCAGCAGCTTGGAGGGGGCACAAGCCCAAGAGACCCAGTACTTC. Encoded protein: CASSLEGAQAQETQYF.

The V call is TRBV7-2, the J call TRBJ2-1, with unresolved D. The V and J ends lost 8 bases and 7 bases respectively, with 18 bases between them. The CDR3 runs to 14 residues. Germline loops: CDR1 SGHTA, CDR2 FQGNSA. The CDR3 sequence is CASQRMRSLNEQFF. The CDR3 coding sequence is TGTGCCAGCCAAAGGATGCGTTCCTTGAATGAGCAGTTCTTC.

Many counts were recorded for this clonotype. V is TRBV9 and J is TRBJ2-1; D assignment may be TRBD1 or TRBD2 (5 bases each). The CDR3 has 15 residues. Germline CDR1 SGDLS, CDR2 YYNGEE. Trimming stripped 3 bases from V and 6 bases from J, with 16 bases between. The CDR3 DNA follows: TGTGCCAGCAGCGCCACCCGGGACGCACGCAATGAGCAGTTCTTC. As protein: CASSATRDARNEQFF. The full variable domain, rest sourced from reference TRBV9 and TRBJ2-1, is DSGVTQTPKHLITATGQRVTLRCSPRSGDLSVYWYQQSLDQGLQFLIQYYNGEERAKGNILERFSAQQFPDLHSELNLSSLELGDSALYFCASSATRDARNEQFFGPGTRLTVL.

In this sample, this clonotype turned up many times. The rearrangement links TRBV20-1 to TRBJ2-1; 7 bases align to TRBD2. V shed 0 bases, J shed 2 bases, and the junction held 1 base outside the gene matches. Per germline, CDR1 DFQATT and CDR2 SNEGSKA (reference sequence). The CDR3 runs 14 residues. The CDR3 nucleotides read TGCAGTGCTAGAGATGGGAGGGCCTACAATGAGCAGTTCTTC. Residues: CSARDGRAYNEQFF.

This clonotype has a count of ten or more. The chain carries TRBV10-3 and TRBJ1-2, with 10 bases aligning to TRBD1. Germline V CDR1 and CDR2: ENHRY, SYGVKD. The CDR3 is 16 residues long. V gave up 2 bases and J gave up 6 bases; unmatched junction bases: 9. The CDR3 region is CAISEGTGVRRHGYTF. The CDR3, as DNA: TGTGCCATCAGTGAGGGGACAGGGGTTCGACGGCATGGCTACACCTTC.

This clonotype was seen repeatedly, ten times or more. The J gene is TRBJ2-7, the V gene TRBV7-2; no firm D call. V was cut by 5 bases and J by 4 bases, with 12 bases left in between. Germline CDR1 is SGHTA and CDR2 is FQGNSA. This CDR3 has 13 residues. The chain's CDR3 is CASSPRNGYEQYF. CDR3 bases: TGTGCCAGCAGCCCCCGCAATGGGTACGAGCAGTACTTC.

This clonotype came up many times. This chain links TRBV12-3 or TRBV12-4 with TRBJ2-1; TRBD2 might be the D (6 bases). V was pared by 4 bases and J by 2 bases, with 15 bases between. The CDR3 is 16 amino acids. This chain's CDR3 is CASSSPGLATYNEQFF. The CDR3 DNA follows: TGTGCCAGCAGTTCCCCCGGGCTAGCGACCTACAATGAGCAGTTCTTC.

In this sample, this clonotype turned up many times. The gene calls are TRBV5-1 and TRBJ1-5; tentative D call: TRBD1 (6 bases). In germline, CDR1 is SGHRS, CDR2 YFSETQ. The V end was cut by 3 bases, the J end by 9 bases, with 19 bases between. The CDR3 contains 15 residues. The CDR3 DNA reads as TGCGCCAGCAGCTCCGAGGACAGCCAGCGGGGGCCCCAGCATTTT. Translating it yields CASSSEDSQRGPQHF.

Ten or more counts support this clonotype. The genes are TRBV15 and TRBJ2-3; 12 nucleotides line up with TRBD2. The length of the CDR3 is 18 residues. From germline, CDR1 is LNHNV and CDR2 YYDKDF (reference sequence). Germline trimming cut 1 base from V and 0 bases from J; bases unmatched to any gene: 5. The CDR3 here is CATSRGLAGAYSTDTQYF. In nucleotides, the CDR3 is TGTGCCACCAGCAGAGGACTAGCGGGGGCCTATAGCACAGATACGCAGTATTTT. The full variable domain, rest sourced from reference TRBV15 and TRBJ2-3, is DAMVIQNPRYQVTQFGKPVTLSCSQTLNHNVMYWYQQKSSQAPKLLFHYYDKDFNNEADTPDNFQSRRPNTSFCFLDIRSPGLGDTAMYLCATSRGLAGAYSTDTQYFGPGTRLTVL.

CDR3 DNA: TGTGCCAGCAGCTTAGAACCAATCCCTACAACTAATGAAAAACTGTTTTTT. Translated: CASSLEPIPTTNEKLFF. V is TRBV11-2 and J is TRBJ1-4; no clear D. The CDR3 extends over 17 amino acids. V lost 0 bases and J lost 0, with 11 bases in between. The V gene's germline CDR1 is SGHAT and CDR2 FQNNGV.

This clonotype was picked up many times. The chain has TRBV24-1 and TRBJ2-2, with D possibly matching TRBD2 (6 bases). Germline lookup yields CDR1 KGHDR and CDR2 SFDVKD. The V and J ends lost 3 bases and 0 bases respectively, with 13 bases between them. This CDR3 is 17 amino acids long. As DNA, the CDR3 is TGTGCCACCAGTGATCCGCCTAGCGTCGCGAACACCGGGGAGCTGTTTTTT. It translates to CATSDPPSVANTGELFF.

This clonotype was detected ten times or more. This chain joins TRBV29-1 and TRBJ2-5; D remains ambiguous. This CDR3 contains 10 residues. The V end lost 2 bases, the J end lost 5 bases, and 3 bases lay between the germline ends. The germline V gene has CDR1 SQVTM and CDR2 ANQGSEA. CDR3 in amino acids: CSVEYETQYF. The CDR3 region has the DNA TGCAGCGTTGAATACGAGACCCAGTACTTC.

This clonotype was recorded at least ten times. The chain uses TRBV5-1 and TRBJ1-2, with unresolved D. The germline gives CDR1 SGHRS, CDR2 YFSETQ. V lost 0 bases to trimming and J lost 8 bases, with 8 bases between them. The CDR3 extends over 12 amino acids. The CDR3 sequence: CASSLDLRGYTF. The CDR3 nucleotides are TGCGCCAGCAGCTTGGACTTGCGAGGCTACACCTTC.

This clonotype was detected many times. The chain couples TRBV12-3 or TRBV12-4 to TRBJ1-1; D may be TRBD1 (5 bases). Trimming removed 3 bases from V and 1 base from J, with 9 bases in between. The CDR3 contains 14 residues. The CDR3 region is CASSFRVGNTEAFF. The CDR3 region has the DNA TGTGCCAGCAGTTTCAGGGTTGGGAACACTGAAGCTTTCTTT.

The CDR3 loop reads CASSLSQGTSGNTIYF. In nucleotides, the CDR3 is TGTGCCAGCAGCCTTTCTCAGGGCACCTCTGGAAACACCATATATTTT. The chain is built from TRBV7-2 and TRBJ1-3; maybe TRBD1 (5 bases). The CDR3 length is 16 residues. CDR1 and CDR2 from the germline V gene are SGHTA and FQGNSA. V lost 5 bases and J lost 0, with 14 bases in between.